This T cell receptor (beta chain) was captured in a study of early T cells in non-severe SARS-CoV-2 infection. Unique molecular identifiers were added to individual cDNA molecules. TCRdb redid the calling of the 5' RACE reads with MiXCR, one entry per CDR3 protein. The sample lists under 85,000 distinct CDR3 sequences; roughly 12% were seen once. The CDR3 spans 14 residues. Per germline, CDR1 SGHRS and CDR2 YFSETQ. J gave up 3 bases and V 5 bases, and 6 bases lay outside the gene matches. This TCR was recovered from an adult who was a healthcare worker with PCR-confirmed SARS-CoV-2 infection or an uninfected control (not recorded which). The donor label of this sample is uncertain. The specimen was whole blood, collected at baseline. The chain employs TRBV5-1 and TRBJ1-2, with 8 positions matching TRBD1. The CDR3 sequence is CASSLQGADYGYTF. CDR3 coding DNA: TGCGCCAGCAGTCTCCAGGGGGCAGACTATGGCTACACCTTC. Together with reference TRBV5-1 and TRBJ1-2, the CDR3 gives the full variable domain: KAGVTQTPRYLIKTRGQQVTLSCSPISGHRSVSWYQQTPGQGLQFLFEYFSETQRNKGNFPGRFSGRQFSNSRSEMNVSTLELGDSALYLCASSLQGADYGYTFGSGTRLTVV.